Presented here are 20 T cell receptor beta chains from one specimen sequenced in a study of identical twins (dated by TCRdb to the mid-2010s). Library prep was done by 5' RACE. This sample was sequenced with an Illumina HiSeq 2000. TCRdb's own reprocessing of the public reads used fastp at Q25 and MiXCR and kept productive beta chains. Identical CDR3 proteins give one entry, which carries the most common genes and DNA. This sample comprises more than 1.5 million distinct CDR3 sequences, less than 35% of them detected only once. In total, the top ten clones hold about 0.27% of the sample. What was sequenced was cord blood. All receptors come from a newborn girl in good health.

In its sample, this clonotype was seen a few times. The chain uses TRBV9 and TRBJ1-2, with a tentative D call TRBD1 (5 bases). Germline values: CDR1 SGDLS, CDR2 YYNGEE. The CDR3 runs 16 residues. Trimming shortened V by 4 bases and J by 6 bases, and 22 bases separated the two germline ends. DNA for the CDR3: TGTGCCAGCAGCCCTAGAGGCCATCAGGGAGGCGATGGCTACACCTTC. Amino acids: CASSPRGHQGGDGYTF.

This clonotype was seen more than once but under ten times. The rearrangement uses TRBV20-1 and TRBJ1-1; a weak D match, TRBD1 (5 bases). CDR1 and CDR2 (germline): DFQATT, SNEGSKA (reference sequence). The CDR3 loop spans 12 amino acids. V lost 5 bases and J lost 6, with 13 bases in between. The CDR3 DNA reads as TGCAGTGCTTTTCGGGGGTCCCCTGAAGCTTTCTTT. Residues: CSAFRGSPEAFF.

The chain recombines TRBV5-1 with TRBJ1-2, with 9 bases identical to TRBD1. Germline loops: CDR1 SGHRS, CDR2 YFSETQ. V trimming: 3 bases; J trimming: 7 bases; junction bases outside the gene matches: 10. CDR3 length: 15 amino acids. The CDR3 spells CASSWTGTGSSGYTF. The CDR3 nucleotides read TGCGCCAGCAGCTGGACCGGGACAGGGTCGTCTGGCTACACCTTC. Filled out from reference TRBV5-1 and TRBJ1-2, the complete variable domain reads KAGVTQTPRYLIKTRGQQVTLSCSPISGHRSVSWYQQTPGQGLQFLFEYFSETQRNKGNFPGRFSGRQFSNSRSEMNVSTLELGDSALYLCASSWTGTGSSGYTFGSGTRLTVV.

The V and J genes are TRBV18 and TRBJ1-1, with no clear D. Looked up from germline, CDR1 is KGHSH and CDR2 is LQKENI. CDR3 length equals 13 residues. The V end was cut by 1 base, the J end by 4 bases, with 7 bases between. The DNA of the CDR3 is TGTGCCAGCTCACCACAGGGAGCCACTGAAGCTTTCTTT. Amino acids: CASSPQGATEAFF.

Many counts were recorded for this clonotype. The chain has TRBV6-6 and TRBJ2-3; D unclear. The CDR3 runs to 11 residues. Germline CDR1 and CDR2: MNHNY and SVGAGI (reference sequence). The ends were cut back, 6 bases at V and 6 bases at J, with 7 bases in the middle. Written as DNA, the CDR3 is TGTGCCAGCAGGGTCCGGGATACGCAGTATTTT. It yields the protein CASRVRDTQYF.

This clonotype has more than one count but fewer than ten. The rearrangement uses TRBV4-2 and TRBJ1-6; D gene unclear. Trimming removed 3 bases at V and 7 bases at J, with 10 bases between. This CDR3 contains 14 residues. The germline V gene has CDR1 LGHNA and CDR2 YNFKEQ. The CDR3 bases are TGTGCCAGCAGCCATCCTATGGGGAATTCACCCCTCCACTTT. This gives the protein CASSHPMGNSPLHF.

This CDR3 is CSARSIRYTGELFF. The CDR3 bases are TGCAGTGCTAGGTCGATACGGTACACCGGGGAGCTGTTTTTT. The chain combines TRBV20-1 with TRBJ2-2; no clear D gene. The CDR3 runs to 14 residues. Germline CDR1 is DFQATT and CDR2 is SNEGSKA (reference sequence). The V gene lost 3 bases and the J gene lost 3 bases, with 11 bases spanning the gap.

The chain carries TRBV7-9 and TRBJ2-1; D uncertain. The DNA end favors TRBJ2-7, so the J call may be wrong. In germline, CDR1 is SEHNR, CDR2 FQNEAQ (reference sequence). This CDR3 is built from 14 residues. CDR3 DNA: TGTGCCAGCAGCTTTGGTCCCTCCTACAATGAGCAGTACTTC. Its translation: CASSFGPSYNEQYF.

Regarding this clonotype: A much larger clone differs from this one at a single base, so this may be a read error. The chain links TRBV29-1 to TRBJ2-1, with D possibly TRBD1 on 5 matching bases. V dropped 5 bases and J dropped 5 bases, with 16 bases sitting between them. The CDR3 loop spans 14 amino acids. Germline CDR1 SQVTM, CDR2 ANQGSEA. CDR3 bases: TGCAGCGTTCAGACAGACCGCCTAAACAATGAGCAGTTCTTC. Its translation: CSVQTDRLNNEQFF.

The chain couples TRBV2 to TRBJ2-3; possibly TRBD1 for D (5 bases). V was trimmed by 2 bases and J by 0 bases, leaving 36 bases between them. The V gene's germline CDR1 is SNHLY and CDR2 FYNNEI. The CDR3 has 24 residues. In nucleotides, the CDR3 is TGTGCCAGCAGTGAATACGACCGAGAAGGGGCCCCGTCGGGCCCATCCGAAAGCACAGATACGCAGTATTTT. Amino acid sequence: CASSEYDREGAPSGPSESTDTQYF. Together with reference TRBV2 and TRBJ2-3, the CDR3 gives the full variable domain: EPEVTQTPSHQVTQMGQEVILRCVPISNHLYFYWYRQILGQKVEFLVSFYNNEISEKSEIFDDQFSVERPDGSNFTLKIRSTKLEDSAMYFCASSEYDREGAPSGPSESTDTQYFGPGTRLTVL.

This rearrangement joins TRBV14 to TRBJ2-3; TRBD2 matches 11 bases. The CDR3 extends over 16 amino acids. The V segment lost 4 bases and the J segment 7 bases; nucleotides outside the gene matches: 10. CDR1 and CDR2 from the germline V gene are SGHDN and FVKESK. This chain's CDR3 is CASSLISGRAENTQYF. In DNA form, the CDR3 reads TGTGCCAGCAGCCTCATTAGCGGGAGGGCCGAAAATACGCAGTATTTT. Full variable domain (rest looked up from reference TRBV14 and TRBJ2-3): EAGVTQFPSHSVIEKGQTVTLRCDPISGHDNLYWYRRVMGKEIKFLLHFVKESKQDESGMPNNRFLAERTGGTYSTLKVQPAELEDSGVYFCASSLISGRAENTQYFGPGTRLTVL.

The chain links TRBV20-1 to TRBJ1-5; D unresolved. The ends were cut back, 5 bases at V and 4 bases at J, with 18 bases in the middle. Germline V gives CDR1 DFQATT, CDR2 SNEGSKA (reference sequence). The CDR3 length is 15 residues. CDR3 sequence: CSAARRDWFNQPQHF. The CDR3 bases are TGCAGTGCTGCCAGGCGGGATTGGTTTAATCAGCCCCAGCATTTT.

The chain couples TRBV6-1 to TRBJ2-7, with D possibly matching TRBD2 (7 bases). The germline CDR1 and CDR2 sequences are MNHNS and SASEGT. The V and J ends lost 6 bases and 6 bases respectively, with 18 bases between them. CDR3 length: 14 residues. CDR3 in DNA: TGTGCCAGCAGCGTCAAGAACAGGGAGGGCGAGCAGTACTTC. Protein: CASSVKNREGEQYF.

V gene TRBV2 combines with J gene TRBJ1-5; 9 nucleotides align to TRBD1. V shed 2 bases, J shed 4 bases, and the junction held 6 bases outside the gene matches. CDR3 size: 16 residues. The germline CDR1 and CDR2 sequences are SNHLY and FYNNEI. The CDR3 DNA follows: TGTGCCAGCAGTGAAAGGGACAGGGCTCTTAATCAGCCCCAGCATTTT. It is translated as CASSERDRALNQPQHF.

The V gene is TRBV9, the J gene TRBJ2-7, with TRBD2 matching over 7 bases. The CDR3 has 15 amino acids. Germline values: CDR1 SGDLS, CDR2 YYNGEE. The trim removed 0 bases at V and 7 bases at J, leaving 10 bases unmatched. This chain's CDR3 is CASSVGPAGYNEQYF. As DNA, the CDR3 is TGTGCCAGCAGCGTAGGTCCAGCGGGGTACAATGAGCAGTACTTC.

This chain connects TRBV6-4 to TRBJ2-7; no reliable D call. The CDR3 contains 14 residues. In germline, CDR1 is MRHNA, CDR2 SNTAGT. The V and J ends lost 0 bases and 7 bases respectively, with 13 bases between them. CDR3 amino acids: CASSDSPGPGEQYF. CDR3 sequence (DNA): TGTGCCAGCAGTGACTCCCCCGGGCCGGGTGAGCAGTACTTC.

The chain uses TRBV20-1 and TRBJ2-1; 7 nucleotides agree with TRBD2. J was trimmed by 10 bases and V by 5 bases; bases with no gene match: 5. Germline V CDR1 and CDR2: DFQATT, SNEGSKA (reference sequence). The CDR3 runs 11 residues. CDR3 nucleotides: TGCAGTGCTGCCCGACTAGCAGAGCAGTTCTTC. Translation gives CSAARLAEQFF.

This clonotype was seen only a few times. This chain uses TRBV6-1 with TRBJ2-1; D uncertain. Trimming removed 6 bases from V and 2 bases from J, with 11 bases in between. CDR3 length: 14 amino acids. Germline CDR1 and CDR2: MNHNS and SASEGT. CDR3 amino acids: CASSRLLPYNEQFF. The CDR3 DNA follows: TGTGCCAGCAGCCGACTCCTACCCTACAATGAGCAGTTCTTC.

This clonotype was seen only a few times. The rearrangement links TRBV20-1 to TRBJ1-5; D gene ambiguous. V lost 2 bases to trimming and J lost 5 bases, with 7 bases between them. CDR1 is DFQATT, CDR2 SNEGSKA, per germline (reference sequence). The CDR3 length is 12 residues. The CDR3 sequence: CSARQADQPQHF. CDR3 nucleotide sequence: TGCAGTGCTAGACAGGCGGATCAGCCCCAGCATTTT.

The V and J genes are TRBV6-1 and TRBJ2-1; 11 bases line up with TRBD1. The germline CDR1 and CDR2 sequences are MNHNS and SASEGT. The V and J ends lost 6 bases and 3 bases, in that order; junction bases with no gene match: 4. The CDR3 runs 15 residues. The CDR3 bases are TGTGCCAGCAGGAGGGGGACAGGGGGCTACAATGAGCAGTTCTTC. The encoded protein is CASRRGTGGYNEQFF.